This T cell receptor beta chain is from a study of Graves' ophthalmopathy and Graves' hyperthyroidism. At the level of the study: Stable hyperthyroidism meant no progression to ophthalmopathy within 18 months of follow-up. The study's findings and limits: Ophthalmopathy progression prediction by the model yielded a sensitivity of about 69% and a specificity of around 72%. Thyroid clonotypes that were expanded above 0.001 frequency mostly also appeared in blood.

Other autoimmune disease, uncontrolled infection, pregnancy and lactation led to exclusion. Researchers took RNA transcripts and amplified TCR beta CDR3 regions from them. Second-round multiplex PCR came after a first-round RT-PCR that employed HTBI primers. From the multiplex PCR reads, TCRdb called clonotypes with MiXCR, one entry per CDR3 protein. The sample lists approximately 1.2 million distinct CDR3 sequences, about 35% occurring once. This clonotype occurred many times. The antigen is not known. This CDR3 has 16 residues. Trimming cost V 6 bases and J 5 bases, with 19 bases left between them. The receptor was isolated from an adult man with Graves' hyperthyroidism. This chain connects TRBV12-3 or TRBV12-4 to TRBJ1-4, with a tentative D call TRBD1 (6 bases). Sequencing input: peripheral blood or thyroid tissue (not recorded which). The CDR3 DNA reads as TGTGCCAGCAGGACCACCCGGACAGAAGAAAATGAAAAACTGTTTTTT. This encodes CASRTTRTEENEKLFF.